Shown below are 28 T cell receptor beta chains from a single sample sequenced in a study of response to subunit inactivated influenza vaccine. TCRdb passed the RT-PCR reads through MiXCR, listing each CDR3 protein once. The table has over 650,000 distinct CDR3 sequences, about 18% seen once. The material sequenced was PBMCs from blood, taken more than 4 days after vaccination. Receptors originate from a man over 45 who received an inactivated influenza vaccine.

The rearrangement joins TRBV12-3 or TRBV12-4 to TRBJ2-3, with D maybe TRBD1 (5 bases). Trimming removed 1 base at V and 0 bases at J, with 8 bases between. The CDR3 contains 15 residues. CDR3 nucleotides: TGTGCCAGCAGTTTAGTCCAGGGTAGCACAGATACGCAGTATTTT. It encodes CASSLVQGSTDTQYF.

The rearrangement uses TRBV20-1 and TRBJ2-1, with 13 positions matching TRBD2. The junction had 6 bases not matched to a gene; V was cut back by 6 bases and J by 7 bases. The CDR3 consists of 14 residues. Germline V lookup: CDR1 DFQATT, CDR2 SNEGSKA (reference sequence). The CDR3 spells CSASTSGRVNEQFF. The CDR3 DNA sequence: TGCAGTGCGTCAACTAGCGGGAGGGTAAATGAGCAGTTCTTC.

This clonotype was seen a few times. The chain combines TRBV6-2 or TRBV6-3 with TRBJ1-1; TRBD1 might be the D (5 bases). This CDR3 region has 13 residues. Between the trimmed V and J ends, which lost 7 bases and 3 bases, there was a span of 12 bases. The germline CDR1 and CDR2 sequences are MNHEY and SVGEGT. CDR3 sequence: CASTEQADTEAFF. In nucleotides, the CDR3 is TGTGCCAGCACCGAACAGGCGGACACTGAAGCTTTCTTT.

Here the CDR3 DNA reads TGTGCCAGCAGTTACGGAGGGCTGCAATACTACAATGAGCAGTTCTTC. As protein: CASSYGGLQYYNEQFF. The chain is built from TRBV6-5 and TRBJ2-1; possibly TRBD2 for D (6 bases). Trimming removed 2 bases at V and 3 bases at J, with 14 bases between. The CDR3 contains 16 residues. Germline V CDR1 and CDR2: MNHEY, SVGAGI.

This clonotype has a handful of counts. This CDR3 is CSAGSFLNYGYTF. CDR3 bases: TGCAGCGCCGGGTCCTTCCTCAACTATGGCTACACCTTC. The J gene is TRBJ1-2, the V gene TRBV29-1; D remains unclear. CDR1 is SQVTM, CDR2 ANQGSEA, per germline. The CDR3 contains 13 residues. With 7 bases removed from V and 2 bases from J, the gap between germline ends came to 14 bases.

This clonotype was seen a handful of times. This chain uses TRBV20-1 with TRBJ2-5; D may be TRBD2 (5 bases). The CDR3 length is 11 residues. From germline, CDR1 is DFQATT and CDR2 SNEGSKA (reference sequence). CDR3 loop: CSAWHRGTQYF. The CDR3 DNA reads as TGCAGCGCCTGGCACCGGGGGACCCAGTACTTC.

At least ten counts were recorded for this clonotype. The V gene is TRBV20-1, the J gene TRBJ1-5; TRBD1 aligns across 8 bases. This CDR3 region has 17 residues. The germline V gene encodes CDR1 DFQATT and CDR2 SNEGSKA (reference sequence). V was pared by 3 bases and J by 6 bases, with 16 bases of the junction left unmatched. The CDR3 region has the DNA TGCAGTGCTAGCACGGACAGGGCCCTTTTTGCTGGTCAGCCCCAGCATTTT. This codes for CSASTDRALFAGQPQHF.

Comment on this clonotype: Germline and junction disagree at one end, which may indicate a read error. The rearrangement links TRBV11-2 to TRBJ1-2, with 8 bases lining up with TRBD1. Per germline, CDR1 SGHAT and CDR2 FQNNGV. The CDR3 spans 14 residues. Here the CDR3 reads CSSTPGQGGYGYTF. CDR3 in DNA: TGTTCCAGTACCCCTGGACAGGGAGGCTATGGCTACACCTTC.

This clonotype was observed a handful of times. The V gene is TRBV24-1, the J gene TRBJ2-5; 13 bases fit TRBD2. The germline gives CDR1 KGHDR, CDR2 SFDVKD. There are 15 residues in the CDR3. V lost 4 bases to trimming and J lost 7 bases; unmatched junction nucleotides: 5. CDR3 nucleotides: TGTGCCACCAGTGAAGGACTAGCGGGAGTAGGGACCCAGTACTTC. Amino acid sequence: CATSEGLAGVGTQYF.

J is TRBJ2-1 and V is TRBV5-1, with D possibly being TRBD1 (6 bases). Germline loops: CDR1 SGHRS, CDR2 YFSETQ. V was trimmed by 6 bases and J by 4 bases, leaving 17 bases between them. CDR3 length: 15 residues. This chain's CDR3 is CASTQGQRSYNEQFF. Written as DNA, the CDR3 is TGCGCCAGCACCCAAGGACAGCGGTCTTACAATGAGCAGTTCTTC.

The chain uses TRBV7-9 and TRBJ2-1; possible D gene TRBD1, 5 bases. This CDR3 has 13 residues. V lost 2 bases and J 6 bases, leaving 8 bases between the germline ends. Germline CDR1 and CDR2: SEHNR and FQNEAQ (reference sequence). CDR3 in DNA: TGTGCCAGCAGCTTAAGGGGATCCAATGAGCAGTTCTTC. Translation gives CASSLRGSNEQFF.

V is TRBV5-1 and J is TRBJ2-7; D remains unclear. The length of the CDR3 is 11 residues. The germline V gene encodes CDR1 SGHRS and CDR2 YFSETQ. V lost 3 bases and J 5 bases, leaving 6 bases between the germline ends. CDR3 sequence reads: CASSSANEQYF. In DNA, the CDR3 is TGCGCCAGCAGCTCTGCGAACGAGCAGTACTTC.

This clonotype was seen ten or more times. J is TRBJ2-3 and V is TRBV4-1, with D unclear. The V gene lost 0 bases and the J gene lost 4 bases, with 5 bases spanning the gap. CDR1 MGHRA and CDR2 YSYEKL come from the germline V gene. This CDR3 has 13 amino acids. CDR3 in amino acids: CASSQDRPDTQYF. The CDR3, as DNA: TGCGCCAGCAGCCAAGATCGGCCAGATACGCAGTATTTT.

The chain recombines TRBV5-1 with TRBJ2-1; 11 bases map to TRBD2. V lost 0 bases, J lost 0 bases, and 5 bases stayed unmatched. Germline values: CDR1 SGHRS, CDR2 YFSETQ. The CDR3 totals 18 residues. The chain's CDR3 is CASSLVLAGVNSYNEQFF. CDR3 coding DNA: TGCGCCAGCAGCTTGGTACTAGCGGGGGTAAACTCCTACAATGAGCAGTTCTTC.

This clonotype came up a few times. The rearrangement joins TRBV20-1 to TRBJ2-1; either TRBD1 or TRBD2 may fit D (5 bases each). The CDR3 sequence is 15 residues long. Germline loops: CDR1 DFQATT, CDR2 SNEGSKA (reference sequence). The V gene lost 6 bases and the J gene lost 0 bases, with 15 bases spanning the gap. CDR3 DNA sequence: TGCAGTGCCAAGTCCGGGACCAGCTCCTACAATGAGCAGTTCTTC. It is translated as CSAKSGTSSYNEQFF.

The chain employs TRBV4-3 and TRBJ1-2; TRBD1 agrees at 10 bases. J lost 4 bases, V lost 2 bases, and 13 bases had no gene match. Germline assignment: CDR1 LGHNA and CDR2 YSLEER. The CDR3 runs to 18 residues. The CDR3 loop reads CASSQRRDRGPAGYGYTF. The DNA for the CDR3 is TGCGCCAGCAGCCAACGCCGGGACAGGGGACCCGCGGGCTATGGCTACACCTTC.

The chain uses TRBV29-1 and TRBJ2-1; D might be TRBD2 (6 bases). Trimming took 4 bases from V and 9 from J, leaving 19 bases between them. Per germline, CDR1 SQVTM and CDR2 ANQGSEA. This CDR3 spans 14 amino acids. CDR3 nucleotides: TGCAGCGTTGTCTTCGGGAGTGGGGTTGGTGAGCAGTTCTTC. Protein product: CSVVFGSGVGEQFF.

This chain connects TRBV29-1 to TRBJ2-7, with D perhaps matching TRBD1 (7 bases). Trimming took off 2 bases at V and 3 bases at J, with 14 bases between the two ends. In germline, CDR1 is SQVTM, CDR2 ANQGSEA. This CDR3 spans 14 amino acids. The CDR3 DNA reads TGCAGCGTTGAAAAGCAGGGGGGAGACTACGAGCAGTACTTC. It codes for CSVEKQGGDYEQYF.

This clonotype has just a few counts. The chain recombines TRBV15 with TRBJ2-7; TRBD2 aligns across 7 bases. CDR1 and CDR2 from the germline V gene are LNHNV and YYDKDF (reference sequence). The V segment lost 0 bases and the J segment 4 bases; nucleotides outside the gene matches: 9. This CDR3 has 16 amino acids. This chain's CDR3 is CATSRDPSGGSYEQYF. In nucleotides, the CDR3 is TGTGCCACCAGCAGAGATCCTAGCGGAGGGAGTTACGAGCAGTACTTC.

The table lists this clonotype with a few counts. This chain joins TRBV9 and TRBJ2-1; 8 bases agree with TRBD2. Germline CDR1 SGDLS, CDR2 YYNGEE. J lost 4 bases, V lost 1 base, and 1 base had no gene match. This CDR3 spans 14 amino acids. The CDR3 protein is CASSVTSGYNEQFF. In DNA form, the CDR3 reads TGTGCCAGCAGCGTAACTAGCGGATACAATGAGCAGTTCTTC.

The rearrangement uses TRBV5-5 and TRBJ2-3; the D gene is possibly TRBD1 (6 bases). Germline CDR1 SGHKS, CDR2 YYEKEE (reference sequence). V shed 2 bases and J shed 2 bases, with 12 bases lying between them. The CDR3 length is 15 residues. CDR3 sequence (DNA): TGTGCCAGCAGCTTCCGGGACACATACACAGATACGCAGTATTTT. Protein: CASSFRDTYTDTQYF.

The V and J genes are TRBV4-1 and TRBJ1-2; 9 bases align to TRBD1. Germline CDR1 is MGHRA and CDR2 is YSYEKL. The CDR3 runs to 19 residues. Trimming took 1 base from V and 4 from J; bases not matched to a gene: 16. This CDR3 reads CASSQGLRGQGIGRYGYTF. The CDR3 DNA is TGCGCCAGCAGCCAAGGCCTACGGGGACAGGGAATCGGTCGCTATGGCTACACCTTC.

CDR3 region: CSAHAAEASTDTQYF. The CDR3 coding sequence is TGCAGTGCCCATGCGGCGGAAGCTAGCACAGATACGCAGTATTTT. The V call is TRBV20-1, the J call TRBJ2-3, with D unresolved. Germline values: CDR1 DFQATT, CDR2 SNEGSKA (reference sequence). The CDR3 length is 15 residues. V lost 6 bases, J lost 0 bases, and 16 bases lay in between.

There are a few counts of this clonotype. The gene calls are TRBV9 and TRBJ2-1; 12 bases align to TRBD2. The V gene's germline CDR1 is SGDLS and CDR2 YYNGEE. With V trimmed by 0 bases and J by 6 bases, 4 bases remained unmatched. This CDR3 region has 16 residues. CDR3 sequence reads: CASSVEASGRANEQFF. CDR3 nucleotide sequence: TGTGCCAGCAGCGTAGAGGCTAGCGGGAGGGCCAATGAGCAGTTCTTC.

The chain carries TRBV7-2 and TRBJ2-2; D may correspond to TRBD1 or TRBD2 (5 bases each). Germline V gives CDR1 SGHTA, CDR2 FQGNSA. The CDR3 covers 16 residues. The ends were cut back, 1 base at V and 6 bases at J, with 15 bases in the middle. The CDR3 nucleotides read TGTGCCAGCAGCTTAGTAGCGTCCAGGGAACCCGGGGAGCTGTTTTTT. It codes for CASSLVASREPGELFF. The complete variable domain, with remaining parts taken from reference TRBV7-2 and TRBJ2-2, reads GAGVSQSPSNKVTEKGKDVELRCDPISGHTALYWYRQSLGQGLEFLIYFQGNSAPDKSGLPSDRFSAERTGGSVSTLTIQRTQQEDSAVYLCASSLVASREPGELFFGEGSRLTVL.

In this sample, this clonotype turned up a few times. This chain connects TRBV4-1 to TRBJ2-1; TRBD2 agrees at 16 bases. The CDR3 covers 17 residues. The V gene's germline CDR1 is MGHRA and CDR2 YSYEKL. Trimming cost V 3 bases and J 7 bases; bases outside gene matches: 6. The CDR3 nucleotides read TGCGCCAGCAGCCAGGGGACTAGCGGGAGGGCCAGTAATGAGCAGTTCTTC. This gives the protein CASSQGTSGRASNEQFF.

This clonotype was counted ten times or more. The J gene is TRBJ2-7, the V gene TRBV6-1, with D perhaps assigned TRBD1 or TRBD2 (5 bases each). The length of the CDR3 is 14 residues. Germline CDR1 reads MNHNS; CDR2 reads SASEGT. The V end lost 6 bases, the J end lost 2 bases, and 14 bases lay between the germline ends. This CDR3 reads CASSPGRDAYEQYF. The CDR3, as DNA: TGTGCCAGCAGCCCCGGACGGGACGCCTACGAGCAGTACTTC.

The rearrangement joins TRBV3-1 to TRBJ1-2; TRBD1 aligns across 8 bases. From germline, CDR1 is LGHDT and CDR2 YNNKEL (reference sequence). This CDR3 has 16 amino acids. Trimming cost V 0 bases and J 6 bases; bases outside gene matches: 9. The DNA of the CDR3 is TGTGCCAGCAGCCAAGATCTGGTGACAGGGGACGATGGCTACACCTTC. Encoded protein: CASSQDLVTGDDGYTF.